This T cell receptor (beta chain) is from a study of blood T cells in healthy people across ages. The use of a sample-barcoded 5' primer and a J-beta primer mix characterized a second PCR of roughly 6 to 11 cycles. One entry per CDR3 protein results from TCRdb running MiXCR on the 5' RACE reads. Of under 2,000,000 distinct CDR3 sequences listed, just under 50% are singletons. The V end was cut by 6 bases, the J end by 7 bases, with 22 bases between. CDR3 length equals 15 residues. The germline CDR1 and CDR2 sequences are SQVTM and ANQGSEA. This clonotype was picked up a small number of times. The sequence derives from a middle-aged woman in good health. Source material: blood. The gene calls are TRBV29-1 and TRBJ2-4; tentative D call: TRBD1 (7 bases). The CDR3 DNA sequence: TGCAGCGTGGGGGGTAGGGGGCCCGGTTGGAACATTCAGTACTTC. Translated: CSVGGRGPGWNIQYF.